Following are 15 T cell receptor beta chains from one sample sequenced in a study of CD8+CD57+ T cells in acquired aplastic anemia. Profiling of TCR beta VDJ combinations and CDR3 sequences used genomic DNA as template. TCRdb re-called the reads with MiXCR, one entry per CDR3 protein. The profile shows over 150,000 distinct CDR3 sequences, around 50% of them singletons. Sequenced patients had shown CD8+CD57+ cell expansion by flow cytometry. The sample consisted of sorted CD4+, CD8+, or CD8+CD57+ T cells (not recorded which) from PBMCs. These receptors originate from a human donor with aplastic anemia.

J is TRBJ1-2 and V is TRBV7-6, with 10 bases matching TRBD1. V was clipped by 5 bases and J by 5 bases; unmatched bases: 8. Germline V lookup: CDR1 SGHVS, CDR2 FNYEAQ. There are 15 residues in the CDR3. For the CDR3, the DNA is TGTGCCAGCAGCCCCGGACAGGGGGTGGCTTATGGCTACACCTTC. This gives the protein CASSPGQGVAYGYTF. The full variable domain, in which reference TRBV7-6 and TRBJ1-2 provide the parts outside the CDR3, is GAGVSQSPRYKVTKRGQDVALRCDPISGHVSLYWYRQALGQGPEFLTYFNYEAQQDKSGLPNDRFSAERPEGSISTLTIQRTEQRDSAMYRCASSPGQGVAYGYTFGSGTRLTVV.

The chain couples TRBV18 to TRBJ2-7; D call uncertain. The V gene lost 3 bases and the J gene lost 7 bases, with 13 bases spanning the gap. Germline V CDR1 and CDR2: KGHSH, LQKENI. This CDR3 comprises 13 residues. DNA of the CDR3: TGTGCCAGCTCACCGGCCAGCCGGGCGGAGCAGTACTTC. This codes for CASSPASRAEQYF.

In this sample, this clonotype turned up many times. The CDR3 is CATSSGTSGRWEQFF. The CDR3 DNA reads as TGTGCCACTTCATCCGGGACTAGCGGGAGGTGGGAGCAGTTCTTC. The chain is built from TRBV24-1 and TRBJ2-1, with 15 bases identical to TRBD2. Germline trimming cut 10 bases from V and 10 bases from J; bases unmatched to any gene: 10. The CDR3 has 15 residues. Germline lookup yields CDR1 KGHDR and CDR2 SFDVKD.

This clonotype has ten or more counts. The CDR3 sequence: CASSIVDRAADTQYF. CDR3 in DNA: TGTGCCAGTAGTATAGTTGACAGGGCCGCAGATACGCAGTATTTT. V usage is TRBV19 and J usage is TRBJ2-3; TRBD1 matches 7 bases. CDR1 LNHDA and CDR2 SQIVND come from the germline V gene (reference sequence). The CDR3 length is 15 residues. V lost 1 base to trimming and J lost 4 bases; unmatched junction nucleotides: 5. Full variable domain (remainder filled in from reference TRBV19 and TRBJ2-3): DGGITQSPKYLFRKEGQNVTLSCEQNLNHDAMYWYRQDPGQGLRLIYYSQIVNDFQKGDIAEGYSVSREKKESFPLTVTSAQKNPTAFYLCASSIVDRAADTQYFGPGTRLTVL.

The chain carries TRBV29-1 and TRBJ2-1; D may correspond to TRBD1 or TRBD2 (5 bases each). Trimming left V 7 bases short and J 12 bases short, with 16 bases between. The CDR3 is 11 residues long. Per the germline V gene, CDR1 is SQVTM and CDR2 is ANQGSEA. This chain's CDR3 is CSDGTSDRQFF. DNA for the CDR3: TGCAGCGACGGGACGTCGGATAGGCAGTTCTTC.

The chain recombines TRBV5-1 with TRBJ2-7; tentative D call: TRBD1 (7 bases). V shed 0 bases and J shed 3 bases, with 13 bases lying between them. CDR1 is SGHRS and CDR2 is YFSETQ in the germline V gene. The CDR3 length is 15 residues. The CDR3, as DNA: TGCGCCAGCAGCTTGGGGCAGGGGGGTCACTACGAGCAGTACTTC. It is translated as CASSLGQGGHYEQYF.

The chain uses TRBV9 and TRBJ2-7, with D tentatively TRBD1 or TRBD2 (6 bases each). Looked up from germline, CDR1 is SGDLS and CDR2 is YYNGEE. The CDR3 runs 15 residues. The ends were cut back, 0 bases at V and 2 bases at J, with 12 bases in the middle. CDR3 bases: TGTGCCAGCAGCGTAGCGGGGGCGACTACCTACGAGCAGTACTTC. Its translation is CASSVAGATTYEQYF.

This clonotype was found many times. The chain joins TRBV19 to TRBJ1-2; TRBD1 aligns across 7 bases. Germline assignment: CDR1 LNHDA and CDR2 SQIVND (reference sequence). Unmatched junction bases numbered 7, after V lost 4 bases and J lost 2 bases. The CDR3 has 15 amino acids. CDR3 bases: TGTGCCAGTAGTAATGGACAGGCGCTCAACTATGGCTACACCTTC. Protein sequence: CASSNGQALNYGYTF.

This sequence joins TRBV7-8 and TRBJ1-2, with 7 bases that match TRBD1. The CDR3 covers 14 residues. Germline V gives CDR1 SGHVS, CDR2 FQNEAQ. V lost 1 base to trimming and J lost 4 bases; unmatched junction nucleotides: 3. CDR3 amino acids: CASSLVGGVYGYTF. CDR3 sequence (DNA): TGTGCCAGCAGCTTAGTAGGGGGCGTCTATGGCTACACCTTC.

This clonotype has ten or more counts. The rearrangement uses TRBV20-1 and TRBJ2-7; D possibly corresponds to TRBD1 (5 bases). The V gene's germline CDR1 is DFQATT and CDR2 SNEGSKA (reference sequence). Trimming stripped 0 bases from V and 4 bases from J, with 16 bases between. The CDR3 sequence is 15 residues long. The CDR3 protein is CSARDQRGATYEQYF. CDR3 DNA sequence: TGCAGTGCTAGAGATCAAAGGGGCGCGACGTACGAGCAGTACTTC.

The genes are TRBV7-6 and TRBJ1-6, with 7 bases lining up with TRBD1. Trimming took 5 bases from V and 8 from J; bases not matched to a gene: 9. The CDR3 consists of 15 residues. The germline gives CDR1 SGHVS, CDR2 FNYEAQ. Here the CDR3 reads CASSTKGAGDSPLHF. The DNA of the CDR3 is TGTGCCAGCAGCACAAAGGGGGCCGGGGATTCACCCCTCCACTTT. Together with reference TRBV7-6 and TRBJ1-6, the CDR3 gives the full variable domain: GAGVSQSPRYKVTKRGQDVALRCDPISGHVSLYWYRQALGQGPEFLTYFNYEAQQDKSGLPNDRFSAERPEGSISTLTIQRTEQRDSAMYRCASSTKGAGDSPLHFGNGTRLTVT.

Concerning this clonotype: At one boundary the junction diverges from the germline segment, which might be a read error. This chain uses TRBV7-4 with TRBJ2-7; TRBD1 agrees at 9 bases. This CDR3 is built from 15 residues. Germline CDR1 and CDR2: SGHVT and SQSDAQ. CDR3 region: CAISQTGTGIYEQYF. DNA of the CDR3: TGTGCCATCAGCCAAACCGGGACAGGGATCTACGAGCAGTACTTC.

The rearrangement uses TRBV6-1 and TRBJ1-3, with 9 bases fitting TRBD1. Trimming cost V 6 bases and J 4 bases; bases outside gene matches: 7. The germline gives CDR1 MNHNS, CDR2 SASEGT. The CDR3 is made up of 15 amino acids. The CDR3 DNA follows: TGTGCCAGCAGCAGGGACAGGGTTTTGGGAAACACCATATATTTT. Its protein product is CASSRDRVLGNTIYF.

This clonotype came up a few times. The chain employs TRBV7-2 and TRBJ1-6; unclear D gene. Trimming removed 4 bases at V and 8 bases at J, with 9 bases between. CDR3 length: 13 amino acids. Germline CDR1 and CDR2: SGHTA and FQGNSA. The CDR3 here is CASSSPGDSPLHF. For the CDR3, the DNA is TGTGCCAGCAGCTCGCCCGGGGATTCACCCCTCCACTTT. The whole variable domain, remainder taken from reference TRBV7-2 and TRBJ1-6, is GAGVSQSPSNKVTEKGKDVELRCDPISGHTALYWYRQSLGQGLEFLIYFQGNSAPDKSGLPSDRFSAERTGGSVSTLTIQRTQQEDSAVYLCASSSPGDSPLHFGNGTRLTVT.

The J gene is TRBJ1-3, the V gene TRBV25-1, with a tentative D call TRBD1 (5 bases). The V gene lost 8 bases and the J gene lost 0 bases, with 20 bases spanning the gap. CDR1 and CDR2 from the germline V gene are MGHDK and SYGVNS. This CDR3 contains 17 residues. The CDR3 DNA is TGTGCCAGCTCACCACCCGAAGCAGGGTCCTCTGGAAACACCATATATTTT. It is translated as CASSPPEAGSSGNTIYF.